The sequence of this TCR beta chain was determined in a study of T cell responses to AZD1222 COVID-19 vaccine. Study-wide results and limits: Dominant CD4 TCR responses targeted spike regions 160-218 and 743-854. Only five to seven AZD1222 recipients were seropositive at baseline.

A note on this clone: Its target is unknown.

Assay: immunoSEQ multiplex PCR; the TCRdb copy retains only in-frame clones and omits some. The sample lists just under 95,000 clones; around 86% were seen once. The TCR was taken from an adult in good health. Sequences were derived from peripheral blood, sampled on day 0 of AZD1222 vaccination.

The CDR3 loop reads CASSLGGRETQYF. The CDR3 coding sequence is TGTGCCAGCAGCTTAGGGGGGCGAGAGACCCAGTACTTC. This chain links TRBV7-2 with TRBJ2-5; maybe TRBD1 (6 bases). Germline CDR1 reads SGHTA; CDR2 reads FQGNSA. The CDR3 runs to 13 residues. The ends were cut back, 1 base at V and 4 bases at J, with 7 bases in the middle.